These T cell receptor beta chains were read from a single sample in a study of T cells in Graves' hyperthyroidism and ophthalmopathy. TCRdb re-called the multiplex PCR reads through MiXCR, storing one row per CDR3 protein. This table has hundreds of thousands of distinct CDR3 sequences, under 25% appearing once. Sequenced input: blood. The source of these receptors is an older woman with Graves' ophthalmopathy. Each CDR3 is given with its conserved first and last residue. Fields, in order: J gene, clone size, V gene, D gene, CDR3 DNA, CDR3 protein. D genes are given only for firm matches. Clone size is stated in some rows and not others, as once, few, many or a class when expanded.

>TRBJ2-5|few|TRBV14|-
TGTGCCAGCAGCCAAGCCAGGGGCTGGGAGACCCAGTACTTC
CASSQARGWETQYF
>TRBJ1-1|-|TRBV5-4|TRBD1
TGTGCCAGCAGCGGGAGGACAGGGGGCAACATGAACACTGAAGCTTTCTTT
CASSGRTGGNMNTEAFF
>TRBJ1-1|many|TRBV28|-
TGTGCCAGCAGTTTACCAGGATATCGAGCTTTCTTT
CASSLPGYRAFF
>TRBJ2-3|many|TRBV2|TRBD2
TGTGCCAGCAAACTAGCGGGCAGCACAGATACGCAGTATTTT
CASKLAGSTDTQYF
>TRBJ1-1|many|TRBV12-3/TRBV12-4|-
TGTGCCAGCAGTTTACCAGGTAGCACTGAAGCTTTCTTT
CASSLPGSTEAFF
>TRBJ2-2|few|TRBV6-4|TRBD2
TGTGCCAGCAGTGACCGATCTAAGACTAGCGGGAGGAACACCGGGGAGCTGTTTTTT
CASSDRSKTSGRNTGELFF
>TRBJ2-1|few|TRBV3-1|-
TGTGCCAGCAGCCATACCACTAGAAAGTATGAGCAGTTCTTC
CASSHTTRKYEQFF
>TRBJ2-3|-|TRBV6-1|TRBD1
TGTGCCAGCAGTGACGCGCCGGGACAGGGGATGGCAGATACGCAGTATTTT
CASSDAPGQGMADTQYF
>TRBJ1-1|many|TRBV6-5|TRBD1
TGTGCCAGCAGTTACTTAGGGGGCCTGAACACTGAAGCTTTCTTT
CASSYLGGLNTEAFF
>TRBJ2-2|few|TRBV7-9|-
TGTGCCAGCAGCCAACGGGTGGTAAACACCGGGGAGCTGTTTTTT
CASSQRVVNTGELFF
>TRBJ2-1|-|TRBV19|TRBD1
TGTGCCAGAAACGGACAGGAAGGATACAATGAGCAGTTCTTC
CARNGQEGYNEQFF
>TRBJ2-5|many|TRBV12-3/TRBV12-4|-
TGTGCCAGCAGTTACGAGACAGCCAGAACCCAGTACTTC
CASSYETARTQYF
>TRBJ2-7|-|TRBV6-5|TRBD2
TGTGCCAGCAGTTATTTGGGGGTAACTAGCGCAAGCTACGAGCAGTACTTC
CASSYLGVTSASYEQYF
>TRBJ2-6|-|TRBV13|TRBD1
TGTGCCAGCAGCCGATGGACAGGGGGGAGCTCTGGGGCCAACGTCCTGACTTTC
CASSRWTGGSSGANVLTF
>TRBJ2-2|-|TRBV28|TRBD2
TGTGCCAGCAGTCTCCTCCTAGCGGGAGGACACACCGGGGAGCTGTTTTTT
CASSLLLAGGHTGELFF
>TRBJ2-1|-|TRBV19|TRBD2
TGTGCCAGTAGTATAAGCGGGGCCTACAATGAGCAGTTCTTC
CASSISGAYNEQFF